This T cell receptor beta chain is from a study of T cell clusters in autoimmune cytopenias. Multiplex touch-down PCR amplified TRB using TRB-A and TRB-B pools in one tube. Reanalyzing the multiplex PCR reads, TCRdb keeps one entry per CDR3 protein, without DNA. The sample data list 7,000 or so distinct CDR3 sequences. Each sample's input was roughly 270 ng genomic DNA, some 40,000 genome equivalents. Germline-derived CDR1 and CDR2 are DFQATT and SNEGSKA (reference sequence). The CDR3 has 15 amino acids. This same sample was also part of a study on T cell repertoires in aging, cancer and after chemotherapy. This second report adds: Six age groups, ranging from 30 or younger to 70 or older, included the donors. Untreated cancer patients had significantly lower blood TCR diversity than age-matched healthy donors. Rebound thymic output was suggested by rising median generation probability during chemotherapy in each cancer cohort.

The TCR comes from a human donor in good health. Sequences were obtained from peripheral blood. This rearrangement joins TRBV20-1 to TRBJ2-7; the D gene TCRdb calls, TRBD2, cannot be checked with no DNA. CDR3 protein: CSALGASAFLSEQYF.